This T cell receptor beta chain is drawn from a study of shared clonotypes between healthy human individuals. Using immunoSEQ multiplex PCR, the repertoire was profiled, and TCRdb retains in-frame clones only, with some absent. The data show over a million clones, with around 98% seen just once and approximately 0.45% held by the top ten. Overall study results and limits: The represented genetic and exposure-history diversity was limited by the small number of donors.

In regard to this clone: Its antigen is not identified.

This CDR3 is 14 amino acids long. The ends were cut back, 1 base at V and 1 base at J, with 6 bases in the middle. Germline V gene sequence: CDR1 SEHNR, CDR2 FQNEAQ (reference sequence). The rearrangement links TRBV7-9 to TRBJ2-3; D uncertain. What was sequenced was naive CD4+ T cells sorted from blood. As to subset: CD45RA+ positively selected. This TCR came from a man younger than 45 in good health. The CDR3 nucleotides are TGTGCCAGCAGCTTAGAACGGCGCACAGATACGCAGTATTTT. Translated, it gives CASSLERRTDTQYF.